The 5 T cell receptor beta chains reported below all come from one sample, sequenced in a study of blood T cell repertoires in COVID-19 (TCRdb year 2020). The library was obtained by the immunoSEQ multiplex PCR assay. The table was pulled from immuneACCESS by TCRdb, which kept in-frame rearrangements only. Such tables lose some clones; where checked, under half of the loss comes from unresolved V genes, and the rest has no known cause. The sample records about 390,000 clones, roughly 89% of which are singletons. Roughly a tenth of the sample is taken by the ten largest. The sequencing input was PBMCs or T cells enriched from blood (not recorded which). These receptors were obtained from a woman between 50 and 59 years old who had recovered from COVID-19.

The genes are TRBV7-3 and TRBJ1-1; D might be TRBD1 (5 bases). Trimming cost V 8 bases and J 4 bases, with 17 bases left between them. Per the germline V gene, CDR1 is SGHTA and CDR2 is FQGTGA. The CDR3 has 14 residues. The CDR3 bases are TGTGCCAGCCCCCCGGGGGGGTGGGGCACTGAAGCTTTCTTT. It yields the protein CASPPGGWGTEAFF.

Turning to this clone: At the DNA level, this CDR3 is encoded by other sequences in the same sample as well. V and J are TRBV3-1 (or the pseudogene TRBV3-2) and TRBJ2-2; no clear D. V was pared by 2 bases and J by 7 bases, with 2 bases between. This CDR3 is built from 11 residues. Germline lookup yields CDR1 LGHDT and CDR2 YNNKEL (reference sequence). The CDR3 spells CASSQYGELFF. The CDR3 DNA is TGTGCCAGCAGCCAATACGGGGAGCTGTTTTTT.

The rearrangement joins TRBV19 to TRBJ1-2; no firm D call. The CDR3 runs 14 residues. The germline CDR1 and CDR2 sequences are LNHDA and SQIVND (reference sequence). Between the trimmed V and J ends, which lost 6 bases and 0 bases, there was a span of 11 bases. Written as DNA, the CDR3 is TGTGCCAGTAGGAGAGACGGGACTAACTATGGCTACACCTTC. Translated, it gives CASRRDGTNYGYTF. Full variable domain (rest looked up from reference TRBV19 and TRBJ1-2): DGGITQSPKYLFRKEGQNVTLSCEQNLNHDAMYWYRQDPGQGLRLIYYSQIVNDFQKGDIAEGYSVSREKKESFPLTVTSAQKNPTAFYLCASRRDGTNYGYTFGSGTRLTVV.

V and J are TRBV3-1 (or the pseudogene TRBV3-2) and TRBJ2-3; 7 bases map to TRBD2. The CDR3 runs to 14 residues. The germline V gene encodes CDR1 LGHDT and CDR2 YNNKEL (reference sequence). V shed 5 bases and J 2 bases; nucleotides not matched to a gene: 4. CDR3 sequence (DNA): TGTGCCAGCAGCACCGGGACTACCACAGATACGCAGTATTTT. Translation gives CASSTGTTTDTQYF.

Details on this clone: One end of the junction varies from germline; a read error may be responsible. CDR3 loop: CASSEETDRRNTEAFF. CDR3 nucleotide sequence: TGCGCCAGCAGCGAAGAAACGGACAGGAGGAACACTGAAGCTTTCTTT. This chain links TRBV4-3 with TRBJ1-1; 7 nucleotides align to TRBD1. Germline V gene lookup returns CDR1 LGHNA and CDR2 YSLEER. There are 16 residues in the CDR3.